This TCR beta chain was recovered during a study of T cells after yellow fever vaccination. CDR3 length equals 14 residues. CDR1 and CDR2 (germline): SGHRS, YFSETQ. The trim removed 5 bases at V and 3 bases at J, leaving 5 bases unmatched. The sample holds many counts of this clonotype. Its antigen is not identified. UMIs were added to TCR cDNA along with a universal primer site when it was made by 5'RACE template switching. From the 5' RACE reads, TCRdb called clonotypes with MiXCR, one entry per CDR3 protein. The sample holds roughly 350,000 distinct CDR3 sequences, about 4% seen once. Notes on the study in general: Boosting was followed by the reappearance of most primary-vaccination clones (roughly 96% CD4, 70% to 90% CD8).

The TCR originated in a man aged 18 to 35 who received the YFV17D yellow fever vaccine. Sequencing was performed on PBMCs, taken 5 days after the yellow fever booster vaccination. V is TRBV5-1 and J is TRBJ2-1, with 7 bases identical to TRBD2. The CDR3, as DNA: TGCGCCAGCAGGCCCGGGACTATCTACAATGAGCAGTTCTTC. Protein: CASRPGTIYNEQFF.